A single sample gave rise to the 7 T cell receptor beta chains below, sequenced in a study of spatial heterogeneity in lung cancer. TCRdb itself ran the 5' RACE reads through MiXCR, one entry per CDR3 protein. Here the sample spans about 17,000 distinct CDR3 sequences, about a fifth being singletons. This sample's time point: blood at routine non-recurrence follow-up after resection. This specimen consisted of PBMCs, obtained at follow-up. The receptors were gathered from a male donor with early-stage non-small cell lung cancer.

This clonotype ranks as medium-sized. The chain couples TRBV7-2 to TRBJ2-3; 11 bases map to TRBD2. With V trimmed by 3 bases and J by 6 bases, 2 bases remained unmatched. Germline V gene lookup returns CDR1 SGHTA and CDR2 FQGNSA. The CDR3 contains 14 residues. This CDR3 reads CASSFSGGVDTQYF. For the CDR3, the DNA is TGTGCCAGCAGCTTTAGCGGGGGGGTGGATACGCAGTATTTT.

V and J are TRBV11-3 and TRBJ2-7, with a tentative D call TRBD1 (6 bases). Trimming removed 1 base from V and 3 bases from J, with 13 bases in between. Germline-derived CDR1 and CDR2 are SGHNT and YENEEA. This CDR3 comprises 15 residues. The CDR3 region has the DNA TGTGCCAGCAGCTTAGGGAACAGGGTCAACTACGAGCAGTACTTC. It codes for CASSLGNRVNYEQYF.

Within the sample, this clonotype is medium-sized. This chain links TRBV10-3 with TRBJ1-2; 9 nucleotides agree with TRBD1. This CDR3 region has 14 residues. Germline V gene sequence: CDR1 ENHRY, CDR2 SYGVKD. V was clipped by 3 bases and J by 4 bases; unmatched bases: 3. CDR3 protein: CAISEWGQGYGYTF. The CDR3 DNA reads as TGTGCCATCAGTGAATGGGGACAGGGCTATGGCTACACCTTC.

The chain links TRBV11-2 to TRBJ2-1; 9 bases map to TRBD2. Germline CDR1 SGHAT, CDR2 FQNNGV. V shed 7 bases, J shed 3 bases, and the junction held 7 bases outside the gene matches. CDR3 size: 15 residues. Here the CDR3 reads CASKPERGDYNEQFF. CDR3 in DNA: TGTGCCAGCAAGCCAGAGCGGGGGGACTACAATGAGCAGTTCTTC. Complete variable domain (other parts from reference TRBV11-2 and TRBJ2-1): EAGVAQSPRYKIIEKRQSVAFWCNPISGHATLYWYQQILGQGPKLLIQFQNNGVVDDSQLPKDRFSAERLKGVDSTLKIQPAKLEDSAVYLCASKPERGDYNEQFFGPGTRLTVL.

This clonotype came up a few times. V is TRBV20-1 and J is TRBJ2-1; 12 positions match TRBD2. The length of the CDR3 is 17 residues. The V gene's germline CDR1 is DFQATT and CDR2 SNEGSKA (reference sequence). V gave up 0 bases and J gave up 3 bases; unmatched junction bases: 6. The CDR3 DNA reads TGCAGTGCTAGAGACCCGTGGACTAGCGGGGACTACAATGAGCAGTTCTTC. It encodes CSARDPWTSGDYNEQFF.

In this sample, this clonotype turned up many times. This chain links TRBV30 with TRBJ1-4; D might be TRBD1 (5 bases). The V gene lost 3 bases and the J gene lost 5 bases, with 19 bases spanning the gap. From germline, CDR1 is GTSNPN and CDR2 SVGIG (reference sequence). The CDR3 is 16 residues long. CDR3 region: CAWSQGQGLSNEKLFF. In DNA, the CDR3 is TGTGCCTGGAGCCAGGGTCAAGGACTGAGCAATGAAAAACTGTTTTTT.

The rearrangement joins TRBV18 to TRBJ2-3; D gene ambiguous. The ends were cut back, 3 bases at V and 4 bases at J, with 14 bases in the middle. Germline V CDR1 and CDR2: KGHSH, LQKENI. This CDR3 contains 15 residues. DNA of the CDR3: TGTGCCAGCTCACCTCCCGGTGGCCCCGCAGATACGCAGTATTTT. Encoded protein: CASSPPGGPADTQYF.